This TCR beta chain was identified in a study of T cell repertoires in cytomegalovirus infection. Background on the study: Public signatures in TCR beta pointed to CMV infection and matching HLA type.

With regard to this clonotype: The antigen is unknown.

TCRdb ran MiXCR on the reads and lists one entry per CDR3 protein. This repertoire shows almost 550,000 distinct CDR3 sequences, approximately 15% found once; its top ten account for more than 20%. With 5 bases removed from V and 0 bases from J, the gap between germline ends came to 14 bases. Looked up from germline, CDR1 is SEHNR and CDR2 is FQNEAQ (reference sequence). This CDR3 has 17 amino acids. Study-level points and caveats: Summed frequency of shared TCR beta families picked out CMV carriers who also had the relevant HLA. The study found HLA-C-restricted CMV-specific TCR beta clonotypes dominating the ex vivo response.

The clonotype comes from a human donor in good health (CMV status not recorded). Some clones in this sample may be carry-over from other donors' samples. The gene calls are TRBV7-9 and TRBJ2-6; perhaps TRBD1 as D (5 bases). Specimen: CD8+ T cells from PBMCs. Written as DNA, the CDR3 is TGTGCCAGCAGCCCTTCGGACATCCACTCTGGGGCCAACGTCCTGACTTTC. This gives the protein CASSPSDIHSGANVLTF.